This TCR beta chain was observed in a study of cytomegalovirus exposure and HLA in healthy donors. General study results and limits: Segments of the TCR beta V type were, in most cases, productive about 87% or about 30% of the time in an earlier analysis. The study put some 160 TCR beta chains on its list as cytomegalovirus-associated. Later analysis placed DRB1 highest and HLA-C lowest in TCR association rates, which differed by HLA locus.

Germline CDR1 MDHEN, CDR2 SYDVKM. Between the trimmed V and J ends, which lost 2 bases and 5 bases, there was a span of 10 bases. The CDR3 spans 14 residues. This clone was picked up a small number of times. The antigen is undetermined. These donors, healthy bone marrow donors, were studied. 60 Vbeta and 13 Jbeta primers were used in PCR. This table comes from immunoSEQ multiplex PCR, and its TCRdb copy is limited to in-frame clones, with some not included. The table shows 150,000 to 200,000 clones, with about four fifths occurring only once. V usage is TRBV28 and J usage is TRBJ2-1; unclear D gene. The TCR originated in a woman aged 50 to 65 in good health and CMV-seronegative. What was sequenced was PBMCs. CDR3 nucleotide sequence: TGTGCCAGCAGTTTAAGTGGCGGTCACAATGAGCAGTTCTTC. Amino acids: CASSLSGGHNEQFF.